This is a list of T cell receptor beta chains from one sample in a study of memory CD8 T cells in hepatitis C reinfection. Profiling relied on immunoSEQ multiplex PCR, and the TCRdb table lists in-frame clones only, not all of them. This sample has approximately 50,000 clones, with roughly 91% found just once. Sequenced sample: naive CD8+ T cells sorted from blood. The receptors derive from a man between 18 and 35 years old with hepatitis C virus infection. The CDR3 runs from the conserved cysteine through the conserved F or W. Each record gives: V gene, clone size, D gene, J gene, CDR3 DNA, CDR3 protein. The D gene is left open where the match is weak. Rows may omit the clone size; those that give it use once, few, many or a size class.

TRBV6-1	.	.	TRBJ1-5	TGTGCCAGCAGTGAAGCTGGAGGCAATCAGCCCCAGCATTTT	CASSEAGGNQPQHF
TRBV5-1	.	.	TRBJ1-2	TGCGCCAGCAGCTATTCAAACTATGGCTACACCTTC	CASSYSNYGYTF
TRBV28	.	.	TRBJ1-4	TGTGCCAGCAGTTTTACGGGGGGGTACTCTAGTGAAAAACTGTTTTTT	CASSFTGGYSSEKLFF
TRBV13	.	.	TRBJ1-3	TGTGCCAGCAGCCACGCGGAGGGACGGAGACTCTCTGGAAACACCATATATTTT	CASSHAEGRRLSGNTIYF
TRBV4-1	.	.	TRBJ2-7	TGCGCCAGCAGCCAAGTTGGGTCGGAGGGGTCCGAGCAGTACTTC	CASSQVGSEGSEQYF
TRBV13	.	.	TRBJ1-1	TGTGCCAGCAGCTTAGGTGGGGGGGCGGACACTGAAGCTTTCTTT	CASSLGGGADTEAFF
TRBV6-4	.	TRBD1	TRBJ2-4	TGTGCCAGCAGTGACGGACAGGGGAAAAACATTCAGTACTTC	CASSDGQGKNIQYF
TRBV28	.	TRBD1	TRBJ2-7	TGTGCCAGCAGTTTAGGACAGGGGGGGTACGAGCAGTACTTC	CASSLGQGGYEQYF
TRBV27	.	.	TRBJ1-1	TGTGCCAGCAGTTTAGGATTCAGGGCCACTGAAGCTTTCTTT	CASSLGFRATEAFF
TRBV4-2	.	.	TRBJ2-1	TGTGCCAGCAGCCAAGGGGCCTCGACGGACTACAATGAGCAGTTCTTC	CASSQGASTDYNEQFF
TRBV19	.	.	TRBJ1-1	TGTGCCAGTAGTACATCCGGGGGCACTGAAGCTTTCTTT	CASSTSGGTEAFF
TRBV27	.	.	TRBJ2-1	TGTGCCAGCAGTTTAGGGGGCCCTTACAATGAGCAGTTCTTC	CASSLGGPYNEQFF
TRBV6-1	.	.	TRBJ2-3	TGTGCCAGCAGTAGCGGGCCAGGTCAAGATACGCAGTATTTT	CASSSGPGQDTQYF
TRBV27	.	.	TRBJ1-1	TGTGCCAGCAGTCCTCAGGGTCGGAAAACTGAAGCTTTCTTT	CASSPQGRKTEAFF
TRBV5-4	.	TRBD2	TRBJ2-1	TGTGCCAGCAGCGCTACCCCGGGACTAGCGTACAATGAGCAGTTCTTC	CASSATPGLAYNEQFF
TRBV11-1	.	TRBD1	TRBJ2-3	TGTGCCAGCAGCGGCGGACAGGGGGTAGGGACAGATACGCAGTATTTT	CASSGGQGVGTDTQYF
TRBV15	.	TRBD2	TRBJ2-3	TGTGCCACCACCCCAGAGAGGGGACTAGCGGGATACACAGATACGCAGTATTTT	CATTPERGLAGYTDTQYF
TRBV19	.	.	TRBJ2-2	TGTGCCAGTAGTAACAGGGTGGATTCGGGCGGGGAGCTGTTTTTT	CASSNRVDSGGELFF
TRBV7-2	once	TRBD2	TRBJ2-1	TGTGCCAGCAGCCTTAGCGGGGGGGATGAGCAGTTCTTC	CASSLSGGDEQFF
TRBV7-2	.	TRBD1	TRBJ2-1	TGTGCCAGCAGCTTGGGACAGGGCATGGTCTTC	CASSLGQGMVF
TRBV6-6	.	.	TRBJ2-5	TGTGCCAGCAGTTACTCGGGGGGTCCGGGGGAGACCCAGTACTTC	CASSYSGGPGETQYF
TRBV4-3	.	TRBD2	TRBJ2-1	TGCGCCAGCAGCCAAAGACTAGCGGAGAATGAGCAGTTCTTC	CASSQRLAENEQFF
TRBV2	.	TRBD2	TRBJ2-5	TGTGCCAGCAGTGTCGGGCTAGCGGGGCAAGAGACCCAGTACTTC	CASSVGLAGQETQYF
TRBV5-6	.	.	TRBJ2-3	TGTGCCAGCAGCTTGATTCGTTTCGGGACAAGGGGGGATACGCAGTATTTT	CASSLIRFGTRGDTQYF
TRBV6-1	.	TRBD1	TRBJ2-1	TGTGCCAGCAGTGAGAGGGACAGGGTGGACAATGAGCAGTTCTTC	CASSERDRVDNEQFF
TRBV7-8	.	.	TRBJ1-5	TGTGCCAGCAGCTTTGGGGCGAATCAGCCCCAGCATTTT	CASSFGANQPQHF
TRBV7-9	.	.	TRBJ1-6	TGTGCCAGCAGCTTGGACAGTATAATTTCACCCCTCCACTTT	CASSLDSIISPLHF
TRBV13	once	TRBD1	TRBJ2-6	TGTGCCAGCAGAGACAGGGGCTCTGGGGCCAACGTCCTGACTTTC	CASRDRGSGANVLTF